Each of the 24 T cell receptor beta chains below was sequenced from the same sample in a study of cytomegalovirus exposure and HLA in healthy donors. The PCR ran on 60 Vbeta and 13 Jbeta primers. The protocol was immunoSEQ multiplex PCR, while the TCRdb copy is restricted to in-frame clones and leaves out a portion. The sample contains 100,000 to 150,000 clones, roughly 76% of which appear only once. The material sequenced was PBMCs. The receptors derive from a man between 25 and 39 years old in good health and CMV-seronegative.

The CDR3 DNA is TGTGCCAGTAGTATATCTGAGGGGGTGCGCACAGATACGCAGTATTTT. It is translated as CASSISEGVRTDTQYF. The chain employs TRBV19 and TRBJ2-3; TRBD1 is a possible D gene (6 bases). Deletions cut 2 bases from V and 1 base from J, with 13 bases between. This CDR3 comprises 16 residues. CDR1 LNHDA and CDR2 SQIVND come from the germline V gene (reference sequence). Drawing the rest from reference TRBV19 and TRBJ2-3, the complete variable domain is DGGITQSPKYLFRKEGQNVTLSCEQNLNHDAMYWYRQDPGQGLRLIYYSQIVNDFQKGDIAEGYSVSREKKESFPLTVTSAQKNPTAFYLCASSISEGVRTDTQYFGPGTRLTVL.

Note on this clone: One end of the junction fails to match germline, which may point to a read error. The chain has TRBV6-1 and TRBJ2-6, with D perhaps matching TRBD1 (6 bases). CDR1 and CDR2 (germline): MNHNS, SASEGT. The CDR3 is 15 amino acids. CDR3 bases: TGTGCCAGCAGGAAGGACAGTGCTGGGGCCAACGGCCTGACTTTC. This translates into CASRKDSAGANGLTF.

This chain connects TRBV15 to TRBJ2-7, with 7 positions matching TRBD1. The CDR3 is 16 amino acids. V was pared by 1 base and J by 0 bases, with 6 bases of the junction left unmatched. Germline CDR1 is LNHNV and CDR2 is YYDKDF (reference sequence). The CDR3 DNA follows: TGTGCCACCAGCAGAGCTGAGGGGGCCCGCTCCTACGAGCAGTACTTC. Protein: CATSRAEGARSYEQYF.

This clone was counted between two and nine times. The genes are TRBV7-2 and TRBJ1-2; weak D call: TRBD1 (5 bases). The CDR3 is 15 residues long. The germline V gene encodes CDR1 SGHTA and CDR2 FQGNSA. V lost 1 base and J 4 bases, leaving 13 bases between the germline ends. The CDR3 DNA reads TGTGCCAGCAGCTTAGAGGGGCAGGCTTCCTATGGCTACACCTTC. Translated, it gives CASSLEGQASYGYTF.

The chain is built from TRBV5-1 and TRBJ2-5, with D perhaps matching TRBD1 (6 bases). The CDR3 spans 14 residues. With 4 bases removed from V and 5 bases from J, the gap between germline ends came to 15 bases. Germline CDR1 is SGHRS and CDR2 is YFSETQ. The CDR3 DNA reads as TGCGCCAGCAGCACCTCACAGGGACGGGAGACCCAGTACTTC. Residues: CASSTSQGRETQYF.

The chain links TRBV5-4 to TRBJ2-3, with 15 nucleotides matching TRBD2. Germline CDR1 SGHNT, CDR2 YYREEE (reference sequence). The CDR3 runs to 17 residues. V gave up 3 bases and J gave up 5 bases; unmatched junction bases: 7. CDR3 in amino acids: CASSSRTSGGALDTQYF. The CDR3 DNA is TGTGCCAGCAGCTCCCGGACTAGCGGGGGGGCCTTAGATACGCAGTATTTT.

Concerning this clone itself: The same CDR3 also results from other DNA sequences found in this sample. The V call is TRBV5-4, the J call TRBJ1-1, with 9 bases identical to TRBD1. Germline-derived CDR1 and CDR2 are SGHNT and YYREEE (reference sequence). The V gene end was trimmed by 4 bases and the J gene end by 0 bases; junction bases not matched to a gene: 1. The CDR3 runs 14 residues. CDR3 amino acids: CASSRQGVNTEAFF. Written as DNA, the CDR3 is TGTGCCAGCAGCAGACAGGGGGTGAACACTGAAGCTTTCTTT.

The gene calls are TRBV18 and TRBJ2-3, with 11 bases that match TRBD2. Germline V gives CDR1 KGHSH, CDR2 LQKENI. V shed 1 base, J shed 2 bases, and the junction held 2 bases outside the gene matches. The CDR3 has 16 residues. The CDR3 region has the DNA TGTGCCAGCTCACCACTACTAGCGGGGGCCACAGATACGCAGTATTTT. It is translated as CASSPLLAGATDTQYF.

The rearrangement links TRBV28 to TRBJ2-3, with 10 bases aligning to TRBD2. This CDR3 region has 15 residues. Trimming at V came to 8 bases and at J to 4 bases, leaving 9 bases not matched to a gene. Germline CDR1 is MDHEN and CDR2 is SYDVKM. The DNA for the CDR3 is TGTGCCAGCGGGCTAGCGGGGGAAATGGCAGATACGCAGTATTTT. Amino acids: CASGLAGEMADTQYF.

The genes are TRBV5-4 and TRBJ2-2; D is unclear. This CDR3 has 12 residues. Trimming took off 4 bases at V and 6 bases at J, with 7 bases between the two ends. In germline, CDR1 is SGHNT, CDR2 YYREEE (reference sequence). The CDR3 nucleotides are TGTGCCAGCAGCAAGCCGGCCGGGGAGCTGTTTTTT. Amino acids: CASSKPAGELFF.

The V gene is TRBV18, the J gene TRBJ1-2, with 12 bases fitting TRBD1. V was clipped by 2 bases and J by 4 bases; unmatched bases: 14. This CDR3 has 19 amino acids. In germline, CDR1 is KGHSH, CDR2 LQKENI. The CDR3 reads CASSPVVVGQGASFYGYTF. In DNA form, the CDR3 reads TGTGCCAGCTCACCAGTCGTAGTGGGACAGGGGGCCAGCTTCTATGGCTACACCTTC.

The CDR3, as DNA: TGTGCCAGCAGCTTAGCTCTCAATTCAGTAAACATTCAGTACTTC. Protein: CASSLALNSVNIQYF. This sequence joins TRBV7-2 and TRBJ2-4; D call uncertain. The CDR3 consists of 15 residues. Trimming took off 0 bases at V and 6 bases at J, with 12 bases between the two ends. The V gene's germline CDR1 is SGHTA and CDR2 FQGNSA.

This sequence joins TRBV7-9 and TRBJ1-1, with a possible D match to TRBD1 (5 bases). With 9 bases removed from V and 7 bases from J, the gap between germline ends came to 9 bases. The CDR3 loop spans 10 amino acids. The V gene's germline CDR1 is SEHNR and CDR2 FQNEAQ (reference sequence). The CDR3 bases are TGTGCCAGTTCGGGGGGTGAAGCTTTCTTT. Translation gives CASSGGEAFF.

The V gene is TRBV9, the J gene TRBJ2-5; 10 bases are shared with TRBD1. Germline-derived CDR1 and CDR2 are SGDLS and YYNGEE. The CDR3 loop spans 15 amino acids. Unmatched junction bases numbered 5, after V lost 3 bases and J lost 3 bases. CDR3 bases: TGTGCCAGCAGCGCTCCGGGACAGGGGAAAGAGACCCAGTACTTC. Translating gives CASSAPGQGKETQYF.

This clone was picked up one time. The chain has TRBV6-5 and TRBJ1-1, with D perhaps matching TRBD1 (6 bases). V lost 6 bases and J lost 11, with 13 bases in between. Germline V gene lookup returns CDR1 MNHEY and CDR2 SVGAGI. The CDR3 sequence is 11 residues long. CDR3 sequence (DNA): TGTGCCAGCAGCCGACAGGCTCGGGCTTTCTTT. Translated, it gives CASSRQARAFF.

V and J are TRBV29-1 and TRBJ1-3, with 7 bases identical to TRBD1. The V gene end was trimmed by 4 bases and the J gene end by 4 bases; junction bases not matched to a gene: 7. CDR1 and CDR2 (germline): SQVTM, ANQGSEA. CDR3 length: 14 amino acids. CDR3 sequence (DNA): TGCAGCGTTGGACCAGGGGGTACGGGAAACACCATATATTTT. It encodes CSVGPGGTGNTIYF.

The chain combines TRBV27 with TRBJ2-1; TRBD2 aligns across 12 bases. The CDR3 contains 16 residues. Germline lookup yields CDR1 MNHEY and CDR2 SMNVEV (reference sequence). V was pared by 2 bases and J by 4 bases, with 3 bases of the junction left unmatched. The CDR3 DNA sequence: TGTGCCAGCAGTTTAACCCTAGCGGGGGGGTACAATGAGCAGTTCTTC. Protein sequence: CASSLTLAGGYNEQFF.

The chain recombines TRBV29-1 with TRBJ1-2, with 9 bases fitting TRBD1. This CDR3 spans 13 amino acids. CDR1 and CDR2 (germline): SQVTM, ANQGSEA. J gave up 2 bases and V 6 bases, and 4 bases lay outside the gene matches. CDR3 region: CSVTGQGNYGYTF. The CDR3 DNA reads TGCAGCGTGACGGGACAGGGAAACTATGGCTACACCTTC.

J is TRBJ1-1 and V is TRBV7-7, with D uncertain. Trimming took off 5 bases at V and 0 bases at J, with 10 bases between the two ends. This CDR3 spans 14 amino acids. CDR1 and CDR2 (germline): SSHAT, FNYEAQ (reference sequence). In DNA form, the CDR3 reads TGTGCCAGCAGCCCTCTCAGGTTGAACACTGAAGCTTTCTTT. Protein: CASSPLRLNTEAFF.

This rearrangement joins TRBV9 to TRBJ2-1, with 7 bases fitting TRBD1. Germline CDR1 is SGDLS and CDR2 is YYNGEE. The CDR3 consists of 14 residues. J was trimmed by 7 bases and V by 0 bases; bases with no gene match: 4. The DNA of the CDR3 is TGTGCCAGCAGCGTAGGAGGGGGCAGGAATGAGCAGTTCTTC. Translation gives CASSVGGGRNEQFF. Full variable domain (remainder filled in from reference TRBV9 and TRBJ2-1): DSGVTQTPKHLITATGQRVTLRCSPRSGDLSVYWYQQSLDQGLQFLIQYYNGEERAKGNILERFSAQQFPDLHSELNLSSLELGDSALYFCASSVGGGRNEQFFGPGTRLTVL.

V gene TRBV28 combines with J gene TRBJ1-1; TRBD1 agrees at 8 bases. This CDR3 region has 12 residues. V gave up 4 bases and J gave up 5 bases; unmatched junction bases: 0. Germline loops: CDR1 MDHEN, CDR2 SYDVKM. As DNA, the CDR3 is TGTGCCAGCAGTTACAGGGGGACTGAAGCTTTCTTT. This encodes CASSYRGTEAFF.

The J gene is TRBJ2-1, the V gene TRBV10-1; 8 bases match TRBD2. Trimming removed 3 bases from V and 7 bases from J; junction bases left unmatched: 5. The CDR3 covers 14 residues. Germline V lookup: CDR1 WNHNN, CDR2 SYGVQD (reference sequence). For the CDR3, the DNA is TGCGCCAGCAGTGACGGGGGGGCGAGGAATGAGCAGTTCTTC. Its translation is CASSDGGARNEQFF.

The chain employs TRBV5-1 and TRBJ1-1; 10 positions match TRBD1. The CDR3 spans 14 residues. Germline CDR1 reads SGHRS; CDR2 reads YFSETQ. Losses at the gene ends were 4 bases for V and 5 bases for J; bases not matched to a gene: 5. This CDR3 is CASSGTGVETEAFF. CDR3 sequence (DNA): TGCGCCAGCAGCGGGACAGGGGTTGAGACTGAAGCTTTCTTT.

V is TRBV27 and J is TRBJ1-5, with D possibly matching TRBD1 (6 bases). Looked up from germline, CDR1 is MNHEY and CDR2 is SMNVEV (reference sequence). The CDR3 contains 16 residues. Trimming left V 5 bases short and J 4 bases short, with 18 bases between. CDR3 sequence reads: CASSGSRGSLNQPQHF. CDR3 bases: TGTGCCAGCAGTGGGAGCAGGGGTAGTCTTAATCAGCCCCAGCATTTT.